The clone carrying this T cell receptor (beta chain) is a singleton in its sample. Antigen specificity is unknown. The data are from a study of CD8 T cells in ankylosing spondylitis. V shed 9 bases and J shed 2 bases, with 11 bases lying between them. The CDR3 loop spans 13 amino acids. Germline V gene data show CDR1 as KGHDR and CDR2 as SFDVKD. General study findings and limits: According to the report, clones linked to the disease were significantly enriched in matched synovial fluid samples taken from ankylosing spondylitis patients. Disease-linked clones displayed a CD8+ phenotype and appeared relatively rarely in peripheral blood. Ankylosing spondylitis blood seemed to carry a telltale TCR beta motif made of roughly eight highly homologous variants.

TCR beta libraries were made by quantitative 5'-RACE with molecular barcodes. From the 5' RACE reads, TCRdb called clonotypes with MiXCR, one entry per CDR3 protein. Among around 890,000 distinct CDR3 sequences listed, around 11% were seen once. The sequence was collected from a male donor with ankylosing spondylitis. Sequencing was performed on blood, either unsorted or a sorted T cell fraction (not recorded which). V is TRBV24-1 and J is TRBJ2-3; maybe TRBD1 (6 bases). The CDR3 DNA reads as TGTGCCACCGGCCGGACAGACACAGATACGCAGTATTTT. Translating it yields CATGRTDTDTQYF.